These 4 T cell receptor beta chains came from one sample sequenced in a study of T cells in women clearing cervical HPV infection. Method: immunoSEQ multiplex PCR; TCRdb's copy keeps in-frame clones and lacks some. Reported are 15,000 to 20,000 clones; the ten largest clones contain over 9.5%. What was sequenced was blood buffy coat. The source of these receptors is a woman aged 18-70 years with a cervical HPV16 infection that either progressed to CIN3+ or cleared (not recorded which).

As concerns this clone: The read is 3 residues too short to cover the CDR3 end, so that end is filled in from the germline J gene. The chain combines TRBV18 with TRBJ1-1; possible D gene TRBD1, 5 bases. CDR1 and CDR2 (germline): KGHSH, LQKENI. The CDR3 has 13 residues. V gave up 4 bases and J gave up 5 bases, with 11 bases separating them. The CDR3 bases that were read are TGTGCCAGCTCACTGGGCAGGGCGACTGAA. Its translation is CASSLGRATE. In full, the CDR3 reads CASSLGRATEAFF.

CDR3 residues: CASSSTSGRGDTQYF. CDR3 bases read: TGTGCCAGCAGCTCCACTAGCGGGAGGGGGGATACG. V is TRBV9 and J is TRBJ2-3; TRBD2 matches 13 bases. The read ends 3 residues before the CDR3 terminus; that terminus is restored from the germline J gene. The length of the CDR3 is 15 residues. J was trimmed by 6 bases and V by 4 bases; bases with no gene match: 5. Per the germline V gene, CDR1 is SGDLS and CDR2 is YYNGEE.

About this clone: The observed sequence ends 3 residues before the CDR3 terminus, with the missing tail filled in from the germline J gene. V usage is TRBV6-2 or TRBV6-3 and J usage is TRBJ2-5, with 9 positions matching TRBD2. The CDR3 totals 13 residues. Germline assignment: CDR1 MNHEY and CDR2 SVGEGT. The V and J ends lost 2 bases and 5 bases, in that order; junction bases with no gene match: 0. CDR3 DNA (partial): TGTGCCAGCAGTTACGGACTAGCGGAGACC. Residues: CASSYGLAET. The full CDR3 is CASSYGLAETQYF.

Comment on this clone: The DNA ends 3 residues before the CDR3 does, and the rest of the CDR3 is filled in from the germline J gene. The rearrangement joins TRBV19 to TRBJ2-3; maybe TRBD2 (6 bases). The V gene's germline CDR1 is LNHDA and CDR2 SQIVND (reference sequence). Trimming removed 8 bases from V and 4 bases from J, with 16 bases in between. The CDR3 is 14 residues long. This chain's CDR3 is CASQGGAPPDTQYF. Partial CDR3 DNA: TGTGCCAGTCAGGGCGGGGCCCCCCCAGATACG. Supplemented by reference TRBV19 and TRBJ2-3, the full variable domain reads DGGITQSPKYLFRKEGQNVTLSCEQNLNHDAMYWYRQDPGQGLRLIYYSQIVNDFQKGDIAEGYSVSREKKESFPLTVTSAQKNPTAFYLCASQGGAPPDTQYFGPGTRLTVL.